The source of this TCR beta chain is a study of shared clonotypes between healthy human individuals. This clone was detected a few times. What it binds is not known. Other nucleotide sequences from this sample produce the same CDR3. Naive CD8 cells comprised CD45RO-negative, CCR7-positively selected cells, excluding terminally differentiated effector memory CD45RA+ cells. CDR1 and CDR2 (germline): LNHDA, SQIVND (reference sequence). The V segment lost 3 bases and the J segment 5 bases; nucleotides outside the gene matches: 4. The length of the CDR3 is 14 residues. Study-wide points: Some clonotypes were shared by all four sorted-subset donors, while others were not shared. The non-shared ones had lower generation probabilities than the shared ones. Represented genetic and exposure-history diversity was restricted by having few donors.

The method was immunoSEQ multiplex PCR; TCRdb's version includes in-frame clones alone and lacks a portion of them. Altogether about 680,000 clones are present, about 90% being singletons, with the ten largest covering about 24%. The chain uses TRBV19 and TRBJ1-1; 9 bases map to TRBD1. The source material was naive CD8+ T cells sorted from blood. The receptor was isolated from a man aged 30 to 39 in good health. The CDR3, as DNA: TGTGCCAGTAGTATCGGGACAGGGTGGACTGAAGCTTTCTTT. Its translation is CASSIGTGWTEAFF. The whole variable domain, filled in from reference TRBV19 and TRBJ1-1, reads DGGITQSPKYLFRKEGQNVTLSCEQNLNHDAMYWYRQDPGQGLRLIYYSQIVNDFQKGDIAEGYSVSREKKESFPLTVTSAQKNPTAFYLCASSIGTGWTEAFFGQGTRLTVV.